These 3 T cell receptor beta chains came from one sample sequenced in a study of T cell repertoires in cytomegalovirus infection. TCRdb used MiXCR to reprocess the reads, holding one entry per CDR3 protein. The repertoire includes about 250,000 distinct CDR3 sequences, about 12% of them detected once, and 1.6% sits in the top ten. Source material: PBMCs. These receptors originate from a human donor in good health (CMV status not recorded). Some clones in this sample may be carry-over from other donors' samples.

This chain connects TRBV29-1 to TRBJ2-1, with D tentatively TRBD1 (6 bases). Germline V CDR1 and CDR2: SQVTM, ANQGSEA. This CDR3 contains 11 residues. Trimming shortened V by 4 bases and J by 6 bases, and 7 bases separated the two germline ends. The CDR3 spells CSVGQVNEQFF. CDR3 DNA sequence: TGCAGCGTTGGACAGGTCAATGAGCAGTTCTTC.

The J gene is TRBJ1-5, the V gene TRBV6-2 or TRBV6-3; unclear D gene. V was clipped by 2 bases and J by 3 bases, with 8 bases between them. Germline loops: CDR1 MNHEY, CDR2 SVGEGT. The CDR3 is made up of 14 amino acids. The CDR3 nucleotides are TGTGCCAGCAGTTACGTGGATTACAATCAGCCCCAGCATTTT. As protein: CASSYVDYNQPQHF.

Ten or more counts support this clonotype. The chain links TRBV5-5 to TRBJ1-2; D ambiguous. V lost 2 bases and J 3 bases, leaving 11 bases between the germline ends. Germline V gene data show CDR1 as SGHKS and CDR2 as YYEKEE (reference sequence). The CDR3 sequence is 14 residues long. In DNA, the CDR3 is TGTGCCAGCAGCTTCGTTCTGAGCGACTATGGCTACACCTTC. Protein product: CASSFVLSDYGYTF.